The clone carrying this T cell receptor beta chain appeared once. Original handling: Estimated nucleated cell counts came from reference gene primer amplification. The method was immunoSEQ multiplex PCR; TCRdb's version includes in-frame clones alone and lacks a portion of them. V and J calls and clone size follow that table, whereas D and trimming were derived from the DNA. The profile shows roughly 68,000 clones, approximately 90% of them singletons. The sample comes from a study of blood T cell repertoires in COVID-19. Study as a whole: Samples of COVID-19 (acute and convalescent) were obtained from the United States, Italy and Spain.

Trimming removed 5 bases from V and 5 bases from J, with 5 bases in between. CDR1 and CDR2 from the germline V gene are SGHAT and FQNNGV. This CDR3 has 11 residues. The gene calls are TRBV11-2 and TRBJ2-3; D ambiguous. The receptor was isolated from an elderly woman with active COVID-19. The sample comprised peripheral blood. CDR3 residues: CASSAGDTQYF. CDR3 nucleotide sequence: TGTGCCAGCAGCGCCGGAGATACGCAGTATTTT.